This T cell receptor beta chain emerged from a study of blood T cell repertoires in COVID-19. As for the study in general: There were acute and convalescent COVID-19 samples, and they came from the United States, Italy and Spain.

This CDR3 region has 15 residues. V dropped 0 bases and J dropped 5 bases, with 13 bases sitting between them. Germline CDR1 KGHSH, CDR2 LQKENI. TCRdb's table, derived via immunoSEQ multiplex PCR, lists solely in-frame clones and lacks some. This sample has roughly 190,000 clones, with 88% found just once. The clonotype was recovered from a man aged 35 to 55 with active or convalescent COVID-19. The V and J genes are TRBV18 and TRBJ2-5; the D is unclear. Sequencing input: peripheral blood. CDR3 sequence reads: CASSPPGPAPETQYF. In DNA, the CDR3 is TGTGCCAGCTCACCACCGGGTCCAGCGCCCGAGACCCAGTACTTC.